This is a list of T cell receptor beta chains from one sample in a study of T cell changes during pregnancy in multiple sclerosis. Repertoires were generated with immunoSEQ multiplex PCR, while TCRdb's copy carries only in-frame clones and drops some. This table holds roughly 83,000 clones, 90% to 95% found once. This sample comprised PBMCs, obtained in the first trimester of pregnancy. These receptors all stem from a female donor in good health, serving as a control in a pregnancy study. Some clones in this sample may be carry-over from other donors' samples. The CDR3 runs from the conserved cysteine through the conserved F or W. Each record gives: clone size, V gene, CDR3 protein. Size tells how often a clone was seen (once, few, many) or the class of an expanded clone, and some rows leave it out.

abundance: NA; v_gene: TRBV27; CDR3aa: CASGDYGGGASDTQYF
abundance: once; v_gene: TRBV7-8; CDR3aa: CASSLRRENSGNTIYF
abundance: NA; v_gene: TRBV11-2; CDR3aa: CASSLGRAAETQYF
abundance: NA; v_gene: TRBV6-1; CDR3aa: CASRGQVSQPQHF
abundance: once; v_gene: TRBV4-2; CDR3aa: CASREAPSSYEQYF
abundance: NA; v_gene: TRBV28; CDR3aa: CASSFRGLADTDTQYF
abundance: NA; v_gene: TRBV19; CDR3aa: CASMELQGPLYGYTF
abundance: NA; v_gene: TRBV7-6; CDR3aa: CASSLKPGTGNTEAFF
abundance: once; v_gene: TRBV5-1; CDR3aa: CASSLGVQASNEKLFF
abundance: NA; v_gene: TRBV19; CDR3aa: CASSASYKTYEQYF
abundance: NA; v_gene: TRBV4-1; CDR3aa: CASSQEVDRGRNQPQHF
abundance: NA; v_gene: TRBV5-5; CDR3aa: CASSSITGASGYTF
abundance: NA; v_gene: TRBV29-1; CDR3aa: CSFGAGGKSDGYTF
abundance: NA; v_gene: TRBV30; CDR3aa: CAWAQKGLPVRQYF
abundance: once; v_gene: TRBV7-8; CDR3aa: CASSPGRVYGYTF
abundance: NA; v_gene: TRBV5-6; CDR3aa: CASSPDGTGSMNTEAFF
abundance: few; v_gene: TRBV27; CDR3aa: CASSQANEQFF
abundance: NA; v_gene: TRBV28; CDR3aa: CASSAQGIGYNEQFF
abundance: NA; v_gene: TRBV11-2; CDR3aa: CASSLDRDKAFF
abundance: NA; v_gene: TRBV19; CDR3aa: CASSMDGGEQYF
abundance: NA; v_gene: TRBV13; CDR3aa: CASSSGQGGHEQYF
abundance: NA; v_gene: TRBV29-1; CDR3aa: CSGEGTSGNEQFF
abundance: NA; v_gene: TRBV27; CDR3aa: CASTRTGSNYGYTF
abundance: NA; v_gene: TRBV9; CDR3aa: CASSVVESDEQFF
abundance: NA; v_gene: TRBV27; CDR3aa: CASSATGGSYGYTF
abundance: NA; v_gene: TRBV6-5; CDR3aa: CASSYRTVKDTQYF
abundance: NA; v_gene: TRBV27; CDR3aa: CASSPSLGGRIWNAEAFF
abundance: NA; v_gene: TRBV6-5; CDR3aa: CASRAGSSYEQYF
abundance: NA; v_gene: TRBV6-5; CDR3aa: CASSYSAGGSSYEQYF
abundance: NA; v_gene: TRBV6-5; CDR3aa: CASSYRNRVTFF
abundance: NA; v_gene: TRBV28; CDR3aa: CASSFLGSGPSYEQYF
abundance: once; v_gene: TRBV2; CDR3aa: CASGGETQYF
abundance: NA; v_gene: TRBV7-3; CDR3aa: CASSLTPLAGENEQFF
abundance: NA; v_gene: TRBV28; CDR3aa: CASSVGLAAGELFF
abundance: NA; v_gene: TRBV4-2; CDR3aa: CASSTGRTSGTDTQYF